The text below deals with one T cell receptor beta chain. The data stem from a study of blood T cell repertoires in COVID-19. Overall study: Material from acute and convalescent COVID-19 was sourced from the United States, Italy and Spain. Sources were T cells, B-cell-depleted T cells, or PBMCs; the material itself was cDNA or gDNA.

Source study methods: By means of reference gene primer amplification, nucleated cell counts were estimated. Using immunoSEQ multiplex PCR, the repertoire was profiled, and TCRdb retains in-frame clones only, with some absent. The DNA gave D and trimming, while V, J and clone size come from that table. The data show some 42,000 clones, with around 90% seen just once and around 0.4% held by the top ten. The TCR was taken from a human donor in a cohort sampled during active COVID-19. Sample: peripheral blood.

The CDR3 here is CASRASTPGDYGYTF. DNA of the CDR3: TGTGCCAGCAGAGCAAGCACTCCCGGGGACTATGGCTACACCTTC. The chain recombines TRBV6-5 with TRBJ1-2; D not resolved. Germline V gene data show CDR1 as MNHEY and CDR2 as SVGAGI. V was clipped by 6 bases and J by 3 bases, with 17 bases between them. This CDR3 has 15 amino acids.